This TCR beta chain was identified during a study of tissue T cells after allogeneic stem cell transplantation. Study outcomes and limitations: Across patients, clones rarely overlapped, yet motif clusters were shared tissue-specifically.

The count of this clone is one. Its antigen is still unknown. The protocol was immunoSEQ multiplex PCR, while the TCRdb copy is restricted to in-frame clones and leaves out a portion. The data show 25,000 to 35,000 clones, with roughly 85% seen just once and roughly 4% held by the top ten. The receptor was isolated from a woman aged 18-49 years who later had graft-versus-host disease after an allogeneic stem cell transplant. The material sequenced was blood, taken before transplantation.

The CDR3 loop is CASSLRFGTRAGEAFF. In DNA, the CDR3 is TGTGCCAGCAGCTTAAGGTTTGGAACCAGGGCTGGTGAAGCTTTCTTT. The chain recombines TRBV13 with TRBJ1-1; maybe TRBD1 (5 bases). CDR3 length: 16 amino acids. Per germline, CDR1 PRHDT and CDR2 FYEKMQ (reference sequence). With 2 bases removed from V and 7 bases from J, the gap between germline ends came to 20 bases.